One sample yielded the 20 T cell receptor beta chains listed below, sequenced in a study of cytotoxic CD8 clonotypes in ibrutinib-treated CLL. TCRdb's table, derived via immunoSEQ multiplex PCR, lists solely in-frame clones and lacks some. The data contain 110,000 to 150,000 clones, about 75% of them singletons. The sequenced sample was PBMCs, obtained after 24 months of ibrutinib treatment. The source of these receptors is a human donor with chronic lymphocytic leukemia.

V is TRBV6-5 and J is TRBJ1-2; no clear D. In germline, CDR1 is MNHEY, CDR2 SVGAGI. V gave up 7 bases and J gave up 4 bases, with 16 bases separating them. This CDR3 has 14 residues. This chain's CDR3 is CASTHQDPPYGYTF. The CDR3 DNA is TGTGCCAGCACCCATCAGGACCCACCCTATGGCTACACCTTC.

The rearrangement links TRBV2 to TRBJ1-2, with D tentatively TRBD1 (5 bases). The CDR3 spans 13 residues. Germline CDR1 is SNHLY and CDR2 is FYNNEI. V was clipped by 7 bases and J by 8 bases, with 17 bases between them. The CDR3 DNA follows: TGTGCCAGCACAGCGGGGGGGAGAGGAGGCTACACCTTC. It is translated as CASTAGGRGGYTF.

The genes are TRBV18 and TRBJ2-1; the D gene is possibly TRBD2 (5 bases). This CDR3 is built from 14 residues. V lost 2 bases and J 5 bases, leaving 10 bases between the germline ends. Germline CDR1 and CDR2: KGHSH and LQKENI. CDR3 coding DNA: TGTGCCAGCTCACCATGGCGGGCCAACAATGAGCAGTTCTTC. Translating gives CASSPWRANNEQFF. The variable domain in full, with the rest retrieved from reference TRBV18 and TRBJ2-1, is NAGVMQNPRHLVRRRGQEARLRCSPMKGHSHVYWYRQLPEEGLKFMVYLQKENIIDESGMPKERFSAEFPKEGPSILRIQQVVRGDSAAYFCASSPWRANNEQFFGPGTRLTVL.

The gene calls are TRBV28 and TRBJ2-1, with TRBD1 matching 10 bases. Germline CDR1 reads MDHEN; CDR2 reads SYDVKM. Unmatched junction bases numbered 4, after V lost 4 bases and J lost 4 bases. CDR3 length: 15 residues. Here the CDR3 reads CASSSRDRGYNEQFF. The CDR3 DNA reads TGTGCCAGCAGTTCCCGGGACAGGGGATACAATGAGCAGTTCTTC.

CDR3 sequence reads: CSVPSDGSGEKLFF. Here the CDR3 DNA reads TGCAGCGTCCCATCGGACGGGAGTGGTGAAAAACTGTTTTTT. This chain uses TRBV29-1 with TRBJ1-4; D call uncertain. The V gene's germline CDR1 is SQVTM and CDR2 ANQGSEA. V lost 6 bases to trimming and J lost 7 bases, with 18 bases between them. The CDR3 is 14 amino acids.

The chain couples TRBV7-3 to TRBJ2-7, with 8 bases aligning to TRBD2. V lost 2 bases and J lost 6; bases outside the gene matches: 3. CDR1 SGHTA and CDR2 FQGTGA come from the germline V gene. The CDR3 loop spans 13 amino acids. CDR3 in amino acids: CASSLLAGGEQYF. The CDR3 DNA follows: TGTGCCAGCAGCTTACTAGCGGGTGGCGAGCAGTACTTC. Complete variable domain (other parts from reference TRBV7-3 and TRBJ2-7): GAGVSQTPSNKVTEKGKYVELRCDPISGHTALYWYRQSLGQGPEFLIYFQGTGAADDSGLPNDRFFAVRPEGSVSTLKIQRTERGDSAVYLCASSLLAGGEQYFGPGTRLTVT.

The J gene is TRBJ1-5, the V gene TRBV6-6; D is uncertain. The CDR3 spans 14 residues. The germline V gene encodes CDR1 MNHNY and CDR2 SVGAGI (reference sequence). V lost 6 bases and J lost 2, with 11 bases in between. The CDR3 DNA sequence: TGTGCCAGCAGCCAGACTTGGGGCAATCAGCCCCAGCATTTT. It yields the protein CASSQTWGNQPQHF.

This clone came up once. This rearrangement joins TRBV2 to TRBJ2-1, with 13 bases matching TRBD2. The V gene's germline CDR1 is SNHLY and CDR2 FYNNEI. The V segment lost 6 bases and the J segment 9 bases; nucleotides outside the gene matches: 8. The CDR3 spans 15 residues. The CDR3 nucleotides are TGTGCCAGCAGGCCGGGACTAGCGGGATGGGGTGAGCAGTTCTTC. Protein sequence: CASRPGLAGWGEQFF.

CDR3 bases: TGTGCCAGCAGCCCCCATTACGAGCAGTACTTC. This gives the protein CASSPHYEQYF. The chain employs TRBV14 and TRBJ2-7; no reliable D call. CDR1 is SGHDN and CDR2 is FVKESK in the germline V gene. Trimming shortened V by 4 bases and J by 4 bases, and 5 bases separated the two germline ends. The CDR3 has 11 amino acids.

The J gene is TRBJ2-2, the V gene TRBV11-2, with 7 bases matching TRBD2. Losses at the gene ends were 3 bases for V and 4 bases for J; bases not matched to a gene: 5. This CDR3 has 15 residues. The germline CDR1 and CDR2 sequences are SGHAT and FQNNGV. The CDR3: CASSLGEGSTGELFF. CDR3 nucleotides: TGTGCCAGCAGCTTGGGGGAGGGGAGCACCGGGGAGCTGTTTTTT.

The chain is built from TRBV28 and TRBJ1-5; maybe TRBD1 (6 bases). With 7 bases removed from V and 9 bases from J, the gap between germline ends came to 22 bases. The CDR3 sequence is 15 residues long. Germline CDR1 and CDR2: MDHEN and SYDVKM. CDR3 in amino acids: CASTQGGAGKRPQHF. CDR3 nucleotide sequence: TGTGCCAGCACCCAAGGGGGGGCCGGGAAAAGGCCCCAGCATTTT.

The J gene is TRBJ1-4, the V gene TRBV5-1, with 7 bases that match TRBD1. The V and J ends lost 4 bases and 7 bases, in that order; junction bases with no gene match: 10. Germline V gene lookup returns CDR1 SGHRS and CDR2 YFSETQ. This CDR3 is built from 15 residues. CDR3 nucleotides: TGCGCCAGCAGCCGAGGGGGCCCGCGCTTTGAAAAACTGTTTTTT. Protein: CASSRGGPRFEKLFF.

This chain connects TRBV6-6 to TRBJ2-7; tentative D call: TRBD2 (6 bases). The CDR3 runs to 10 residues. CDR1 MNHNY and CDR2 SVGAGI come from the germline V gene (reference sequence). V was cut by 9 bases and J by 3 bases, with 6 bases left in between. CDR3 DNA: TGTGCCAGGCGGGGCTACGAGCAGTACTTC. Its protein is CARRGYEQYF.

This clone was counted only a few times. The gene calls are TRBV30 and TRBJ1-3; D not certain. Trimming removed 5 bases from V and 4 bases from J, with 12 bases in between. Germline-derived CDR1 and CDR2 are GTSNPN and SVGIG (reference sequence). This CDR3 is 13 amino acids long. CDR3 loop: CAWGNPPGNTIYF. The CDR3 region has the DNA TGTGCCTGGGGAAATCCCCCCGGAAACACCATATATTTT.

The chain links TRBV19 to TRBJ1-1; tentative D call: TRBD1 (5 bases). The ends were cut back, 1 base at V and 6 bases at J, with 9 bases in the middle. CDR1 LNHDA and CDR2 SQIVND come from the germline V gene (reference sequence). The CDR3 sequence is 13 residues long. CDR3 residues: CASSIVDRPEAFF. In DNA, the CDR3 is TGTGCCAGTAGTATAGTCGACAGACCTGAAGCTTTCTTT.

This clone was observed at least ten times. CDR3 region: CASSPFEGAENQPQHF. In DNA form, the CDR3 reads TGTGCCAGCTCACCGTTTGAGGGGGCAGAGAATCAGCCCCAGCATTTT. The chain recombines TRBV18 with TRBJ1-5, with 7 bases aligning to TRBD1. V dropped 3 bases and J dropped 4; count of bases not matched to a gene: 9. This CDR3 has 16 residues. Germline V gene lookup returns CDR1 KGHSH and CDR2 LQKENI.

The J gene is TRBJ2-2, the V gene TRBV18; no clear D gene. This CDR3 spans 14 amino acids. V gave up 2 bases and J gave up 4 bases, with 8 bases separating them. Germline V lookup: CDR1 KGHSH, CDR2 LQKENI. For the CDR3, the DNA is TGTGCCAGCTCACCAAGGGTTGGCACCGGGGAGCTGTTTTTT. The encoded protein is CASSPRVGTGELFF.

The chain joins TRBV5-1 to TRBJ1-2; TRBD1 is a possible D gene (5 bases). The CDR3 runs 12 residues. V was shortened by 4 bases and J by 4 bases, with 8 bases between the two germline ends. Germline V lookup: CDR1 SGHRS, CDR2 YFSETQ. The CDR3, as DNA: TGCGCCAGCAGCGTTGGGGGCTATGGCTACACCTTC. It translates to CASSVGGYGYTF.

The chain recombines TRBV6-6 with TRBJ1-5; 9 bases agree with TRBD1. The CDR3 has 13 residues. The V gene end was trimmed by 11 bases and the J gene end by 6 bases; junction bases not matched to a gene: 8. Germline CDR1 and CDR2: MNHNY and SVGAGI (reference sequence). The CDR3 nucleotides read TGTGCCGCCGGGACAGGGATGAGTCAGCCCCAGCATTTT. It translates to CAAGTGMSQPQHF.

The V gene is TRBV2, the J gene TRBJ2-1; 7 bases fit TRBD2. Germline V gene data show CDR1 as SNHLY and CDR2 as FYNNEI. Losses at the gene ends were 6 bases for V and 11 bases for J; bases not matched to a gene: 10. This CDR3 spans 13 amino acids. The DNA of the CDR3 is TGTGCCAGCAGGGACAATCTAGCGGCGAAGCAGTTCTTC. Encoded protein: CASRDNLAAKQFF.